This TCR beta chain was profiled in a study of cytomegalovirus exposure and HLA in healthy donors. Primers included in the PCR were 60 Vbeta and 13 Jbeta primers. Sequencing used immunoSEQ multiplex PCR; TCRdb keeps in-frame clones, though not all of them. The sample includes about 140,000 clones, 66% seen only once; the top ten take 1.5% to 2%. This clone was seen a handful of times. Its specificity is unknown. Study results and caveats: Later work showed greater clonal expansion in HLA-associated TCR beta chains than in equally common others. V- and J-gene trimming of TCR beta was linked (in a later analysis) to a missense DCLRE1C variant. Segments of the TCR beta V type were, in most cases, productive about 90% or about 30% of the time in an earlier analysis.

This CDR3 spans 16 amino acids. Germline CDR1 SGHVS, CDR2 FNYEAQ. V lost 5 bases and J lost 0, with 15 bases in between. The genes are TRBV7-6 and TRBJ2-3; D gene unclear. This clonotype was sampled from a human donor in good health. The sequencing input was PBMCs. As DNA, the CDR3 is TGTGCCAGCAGCAGAAGCCCCTCTTCTAGCACAGATACGCAGTATTTT. Amino acids: CASSRSPSSSTDTQYF.